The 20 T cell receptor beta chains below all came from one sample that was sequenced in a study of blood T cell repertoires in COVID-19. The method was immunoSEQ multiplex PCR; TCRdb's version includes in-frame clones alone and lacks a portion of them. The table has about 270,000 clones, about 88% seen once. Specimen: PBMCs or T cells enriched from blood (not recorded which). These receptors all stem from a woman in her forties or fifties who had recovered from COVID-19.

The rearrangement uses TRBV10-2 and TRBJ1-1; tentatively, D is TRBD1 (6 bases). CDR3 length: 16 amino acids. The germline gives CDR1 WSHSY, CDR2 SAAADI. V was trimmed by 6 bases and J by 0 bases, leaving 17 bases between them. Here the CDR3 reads CASSQTGTPMNTEAFF. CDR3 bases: TGCGCCAGCAGCCAAACCGGGACACCTATGAACACTGAAGCTTTCTTT.

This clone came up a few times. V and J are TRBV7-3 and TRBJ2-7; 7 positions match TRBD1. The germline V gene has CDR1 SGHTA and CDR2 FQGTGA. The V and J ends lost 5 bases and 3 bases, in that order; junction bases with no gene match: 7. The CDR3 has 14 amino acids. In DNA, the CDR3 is TGTGCCAGCAGCAGAACAGGGGCAGGCTACGAGCAGTACTTC. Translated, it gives CASSRTGAGYEQYF.

Here the CDR3 DNA reads TGTGCCAGCAGCATGAAGAGGGGGCACGAAAAACTGTTTTTT. It yields the protein CASSMKRGHEKLFF. The rearrangement uses TRBV28 and TRBJ1-4, with TRBD1 matching over 7 bases. This CDR3 has 14 amino acids. From germline, CDR1 is MDHEN and CDR2 SYDVKM. Unmatched junction bases numbered 9, after V lost 6 bases and J lost 8 bases.

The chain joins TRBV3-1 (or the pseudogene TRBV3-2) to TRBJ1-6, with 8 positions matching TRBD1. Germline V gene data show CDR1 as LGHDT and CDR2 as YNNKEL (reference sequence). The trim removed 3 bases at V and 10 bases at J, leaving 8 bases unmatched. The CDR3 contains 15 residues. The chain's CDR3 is CASSQSDRVVSPLHF. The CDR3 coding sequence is TGTGCCAGCAGCCAGTCGGACAGGGTGGTCTCACCCCTCCACTTT.

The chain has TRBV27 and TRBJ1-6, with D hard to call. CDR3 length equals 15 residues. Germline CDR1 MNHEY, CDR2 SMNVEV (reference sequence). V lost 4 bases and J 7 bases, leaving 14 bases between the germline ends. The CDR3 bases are TGTGCCAGCAGTTCTATGGCAGGTGAAAATTCACCCCTCCACTTT. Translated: CASSSMAGENSPLHF.

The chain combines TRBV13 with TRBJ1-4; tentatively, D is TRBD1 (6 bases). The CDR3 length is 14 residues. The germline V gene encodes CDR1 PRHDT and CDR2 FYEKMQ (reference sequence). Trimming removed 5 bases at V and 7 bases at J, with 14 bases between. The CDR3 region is CASSQGLGREKLFF. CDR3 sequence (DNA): TGTGCCAGCAGCCAGGGGTTAGGGCGTGAAAAACTGTTTTTT.

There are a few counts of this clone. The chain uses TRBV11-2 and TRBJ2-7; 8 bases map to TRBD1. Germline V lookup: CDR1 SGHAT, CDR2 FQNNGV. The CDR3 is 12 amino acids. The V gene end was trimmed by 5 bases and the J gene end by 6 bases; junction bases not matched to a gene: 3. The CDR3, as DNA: TGTGCCAGCAGCCCGACAGGGGTCGAGCAGTACTTC. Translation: CASSPTGVEQYF.

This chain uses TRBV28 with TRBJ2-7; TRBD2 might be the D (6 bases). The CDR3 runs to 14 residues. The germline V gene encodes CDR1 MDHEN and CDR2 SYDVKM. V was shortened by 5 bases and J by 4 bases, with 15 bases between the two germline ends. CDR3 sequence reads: CASSPPGVGYEQYF. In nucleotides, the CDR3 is TGTGCCAGCAGTCCCCCGGGGGTCGGGTACGAGCAGTACTTC.

CDR3 sequence (DNA): TGTGCCAGCAGCTTGACACAAAACACTGAAGCTTTCTTT. Translated: CASSLTQNTEAFF. This rearrangement joins TRBV5-6 to TRBJ1-1; D call uncertain. The length of the CDR3 is 13 residues. Trimming left V 1 base short and J 2 bases short, with 6 bases between. Germline V CDR1 and CDR2: SGHDT, YYEEEE.

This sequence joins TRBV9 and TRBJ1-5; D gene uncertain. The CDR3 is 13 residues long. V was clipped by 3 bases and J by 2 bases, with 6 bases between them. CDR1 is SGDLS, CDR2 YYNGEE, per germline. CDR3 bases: TGTGCCAGCAGCGGCCAGGGCAATCAGCCCCAGCATTTT. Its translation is CASSGQGNQPQHF.

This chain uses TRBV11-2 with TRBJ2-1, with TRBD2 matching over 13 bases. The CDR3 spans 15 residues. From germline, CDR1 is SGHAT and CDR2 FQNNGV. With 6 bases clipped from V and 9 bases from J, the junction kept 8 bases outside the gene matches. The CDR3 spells CASSPPGLAGSEQFF. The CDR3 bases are TGTGCCAGCAGTCCGCCGGGACTAGCGGGAAGTGAGCAGTTCTTC.

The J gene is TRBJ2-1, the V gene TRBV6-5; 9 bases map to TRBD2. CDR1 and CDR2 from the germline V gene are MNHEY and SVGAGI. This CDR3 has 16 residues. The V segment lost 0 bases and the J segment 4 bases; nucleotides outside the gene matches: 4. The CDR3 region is CASSYSSLAGYNEQFF. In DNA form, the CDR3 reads TGTGCCAGCAGTTACTCGTCACTAGCGGGTTACAATGAGCAGTTCTTC.

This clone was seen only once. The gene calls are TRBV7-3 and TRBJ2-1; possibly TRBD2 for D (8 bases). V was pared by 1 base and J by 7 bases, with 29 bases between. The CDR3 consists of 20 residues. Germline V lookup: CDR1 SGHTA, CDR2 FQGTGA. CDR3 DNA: TGTGCCAGCAGCTTAAAAGTTCAGGGGGGAACTGGCGGGAGGTTGAATGAGCAGTTCTTC. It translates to CASSLKVQGGTGGRLNEQFF.

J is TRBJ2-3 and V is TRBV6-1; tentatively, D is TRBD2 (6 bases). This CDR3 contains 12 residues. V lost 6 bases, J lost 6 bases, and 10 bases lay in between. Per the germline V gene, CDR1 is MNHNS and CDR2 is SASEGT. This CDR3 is CASSFGGDTQYF. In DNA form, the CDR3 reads TGTGCCAGCAGCTTTGGAGGGGATACGCAGTATTTT.

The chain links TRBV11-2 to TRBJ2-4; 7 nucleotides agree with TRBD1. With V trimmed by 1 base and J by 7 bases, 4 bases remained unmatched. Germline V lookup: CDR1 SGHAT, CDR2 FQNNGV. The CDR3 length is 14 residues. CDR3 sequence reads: CASSLGRDSNIQYF. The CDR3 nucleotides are TGTGCCAGCAGCTTAGGTAGGGACAGCAACATTCAGTACTTC. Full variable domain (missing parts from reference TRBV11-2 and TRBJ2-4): EAGVAQSPRYKIIEKRQSVAFWCNPISGHATLYWYQQILGQGPKLLIQFQNNGVVDDSQLPKDRFSAERLKGVDSTLKIQPAKLEDSAVYLCASSLGRDSNIQYFGAGTRLSVL.

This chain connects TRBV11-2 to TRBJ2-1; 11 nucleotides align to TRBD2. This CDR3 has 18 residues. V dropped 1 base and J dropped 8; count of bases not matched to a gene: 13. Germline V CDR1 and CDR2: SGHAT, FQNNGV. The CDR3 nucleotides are TGTGCCAGCAGCTTAGCTATGACTAGCGGGGAGTGGATACATGAGCAGTTCTTC. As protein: CASSLAMTSGEWIHEQFF.

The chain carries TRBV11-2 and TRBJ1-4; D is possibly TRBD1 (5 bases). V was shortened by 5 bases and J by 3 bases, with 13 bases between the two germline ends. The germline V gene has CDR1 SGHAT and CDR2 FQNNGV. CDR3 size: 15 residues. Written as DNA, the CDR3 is TGTGCCAGCAGCCCTCAGGGAGGGGCTAATGAAAAACTGTTTTTT. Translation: CASSPQGGANEKLFF.

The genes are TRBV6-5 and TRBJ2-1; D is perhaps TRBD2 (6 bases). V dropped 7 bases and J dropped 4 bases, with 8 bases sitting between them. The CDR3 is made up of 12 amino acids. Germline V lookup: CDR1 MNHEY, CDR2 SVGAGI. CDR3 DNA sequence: TGTGCCAGCACCGCGGGGTACAATGAGCAGTTCTTC. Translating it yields CASTAGYNEQFF.

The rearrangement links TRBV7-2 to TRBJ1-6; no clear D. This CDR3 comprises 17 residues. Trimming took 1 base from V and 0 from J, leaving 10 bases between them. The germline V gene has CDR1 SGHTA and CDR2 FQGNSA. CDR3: CASSLDRPSSYNSPLHF. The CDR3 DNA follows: TGTGCCAGCAGCTTAGACCGCCCGAGCTCCTATAATTCACCCCTCCACTTT.

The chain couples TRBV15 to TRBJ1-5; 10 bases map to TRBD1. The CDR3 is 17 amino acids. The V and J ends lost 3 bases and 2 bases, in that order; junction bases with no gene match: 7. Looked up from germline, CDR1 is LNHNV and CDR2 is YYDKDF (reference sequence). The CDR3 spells CATSSHRDRGRNQPQHF. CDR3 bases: TGTGCCACCAGCAGCCACCGGGACAGGGGACGCAATCAGCCCCAGCATTTT.